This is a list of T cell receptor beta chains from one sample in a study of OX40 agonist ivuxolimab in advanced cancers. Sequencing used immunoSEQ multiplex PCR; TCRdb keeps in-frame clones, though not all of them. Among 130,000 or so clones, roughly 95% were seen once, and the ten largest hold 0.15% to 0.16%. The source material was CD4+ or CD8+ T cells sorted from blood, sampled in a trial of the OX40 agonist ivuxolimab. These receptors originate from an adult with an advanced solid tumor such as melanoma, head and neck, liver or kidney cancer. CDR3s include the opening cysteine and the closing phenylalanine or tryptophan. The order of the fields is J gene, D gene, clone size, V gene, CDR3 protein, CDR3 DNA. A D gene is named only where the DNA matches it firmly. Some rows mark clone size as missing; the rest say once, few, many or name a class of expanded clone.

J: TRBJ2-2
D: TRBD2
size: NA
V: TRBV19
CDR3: CASREGQLALNTGELFF
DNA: TGTGCCAGTCGAGAGGGGCAACTAGCGCTTAACACCGGGGAGCTGTTTTTT

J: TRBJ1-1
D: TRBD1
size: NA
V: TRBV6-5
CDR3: CASSRTGDTEAFF
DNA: TGTGCCAGCAGTCGTACAGGGGACACTGAAGCTTTCTTT

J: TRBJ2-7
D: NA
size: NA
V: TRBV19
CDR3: CASSRQQYEQYF
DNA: TGTGCCAGTAGCCGTCAACAATACGAGCAGTACTTC

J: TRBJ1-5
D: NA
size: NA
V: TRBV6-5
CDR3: CASSYGDRQPQHF
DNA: TGTGCCAGCAGTTACGGGGACCGTCAGCCCCAGCATTTT

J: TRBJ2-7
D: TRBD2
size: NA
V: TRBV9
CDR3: CASSRISGSSLYEQYF
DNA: TGTGCCAGCAGCCGAATAAGCGGGAGCTCATTGTACGAGCAGTACTTC

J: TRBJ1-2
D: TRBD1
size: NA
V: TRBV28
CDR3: CASSFLNRGKGYGYTF
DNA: TGTGCCAGCAGTTTCCTGAACAGGGGGAAGGGCTATGGCTACACCTTC

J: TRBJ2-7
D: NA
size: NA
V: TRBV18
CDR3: CASSNRDGVNEQYF
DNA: TGTGCCAGCTCCAACAGGGATGGGGTCAACGAGCAGTACTTC

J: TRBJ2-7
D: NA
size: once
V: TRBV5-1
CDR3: CASGRTRGTYEQYF
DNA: TGCGCCAGCGGCCGAACGAGGGGCACCTACGAGCAGTACTTC

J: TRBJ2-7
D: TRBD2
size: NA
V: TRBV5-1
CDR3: CASSTSSGGAYEQYF
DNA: TGCGCCAGCAGCACGTCTAGCGGGGGGGCTTACGAGCAGTACTTC

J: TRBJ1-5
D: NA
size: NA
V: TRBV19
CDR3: CASRWQGREQPQHF
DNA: TGTGCCAGTAGGTGGCAGGGAAGGGAACAGCCCCAGCATTTT

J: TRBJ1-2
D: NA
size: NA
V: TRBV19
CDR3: CASSIGEVSGYTF
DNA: TGTGCCAGTAGTATAGGGGAGGTGAGCGGCTACACCTTC

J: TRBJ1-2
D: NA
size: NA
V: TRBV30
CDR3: CAGTGNGYTF
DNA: TGTGCCGGAACAGGGAATGGCTACACCTTC

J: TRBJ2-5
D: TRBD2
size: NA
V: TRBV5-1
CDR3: CASSPGLAGAVTQYF
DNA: TGCGCCAGCAGCCCTGGACTAGCGGGAGCGGTGACCCAGTACTTC

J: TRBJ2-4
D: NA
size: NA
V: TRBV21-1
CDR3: CASSKAGGSRTSPFENIQYF
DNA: TGTGCCAGCAGCAAAGCGGGGGGATCTAGAACCTCTCCGTTCGAAAACATTCAGTACTTC

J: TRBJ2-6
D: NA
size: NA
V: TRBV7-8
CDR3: CASSLGTGSGANVLTF
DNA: TGTGCCAGCAGCTTAGGTACAGGGAGTGGGGCCAACGTCCTGACTTTC

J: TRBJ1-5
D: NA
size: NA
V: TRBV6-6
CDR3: CASSSSGVGPQPQHF
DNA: TGTGCCAGCAGCTCCTCGGGGGTAGGGCCTCAGCCCCAGCATTTT

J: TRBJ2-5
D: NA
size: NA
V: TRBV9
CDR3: CASSVGRDQETQYF
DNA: TGTGCCAGCAGCGTAGGCAGGGACCAAGAGACCCAGTACTTC

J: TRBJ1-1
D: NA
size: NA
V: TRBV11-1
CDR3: CASSSRRNTEAFF
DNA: TGTGCCAGCAGCTCTCGACGGAACACTGAAGCTTTCTTT

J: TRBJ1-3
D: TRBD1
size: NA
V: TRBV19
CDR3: CASSKQGLGNTIYF
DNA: TGTGCCAGTAGCAAACAGGGGCTTGGAAACACCATATATTTT

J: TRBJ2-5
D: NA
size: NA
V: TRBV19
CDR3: CASSRGWGLEEETQYF
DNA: TGTGCCAGTAGTAGAGGGTGGGGCCTCGAGGAAGAGACCCAGTACTTC

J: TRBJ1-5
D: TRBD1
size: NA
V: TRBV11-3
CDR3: CASSLSGTGVDQPQHF
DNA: TGTGCCAGCAGCTTAAGTGGGACAGGGGTCGACCAGCCCCAGCATTTT

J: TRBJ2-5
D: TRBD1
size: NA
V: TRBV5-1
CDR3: CASSREWSGTGVPGAQYF
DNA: TGCGCCAGCAGCCGGGAGTGGTCCGGGACAGGGGTCCCCGGGGCCCAGTACTTC